Listed here are 3 T cell receptor beta chains from one sample, sequenced in a study of blood T cell repertoires in COVID-19. Produced via immunoSEQ multiplex PCR; TCRdb's table is partial and in-frame only. This table holds some 270,000 clones, more than 75% found once. Sequenced sample: PBMCs or T cells enriched from blood (not recorded which). All receptors come from a woman aged 50 to 60 who had been exposed to COVID-19.

This clone was seen a single time. This CDR3 reads CAWSLPGPSPLHF. DNA of the CDR3: TGTGCCTGGAGTCTCCCGGGTCCTTCACCCCTCCACTTT. V is TRBV30 and J is TRBJ1-6; no clear D. Germline CDR1 reads GTSNPN; CDR2 reads SVGIG (reference sequence). With 2 bases removed from V and 9 bases from J, the gap between germline ends came to 11 bases. The CDR3 consists of 13 residues.

The CDR3 is CASEKRGTGFNANTGELFF. The CDR3 bases are TGTGCCAGCGAAAAGAGGGGGACAGGGTTTAACGCGAACACCGGGGAGCTGTTTTTT. The genes are TRBV2 and TRBJ2-2; TRBD1 aligns across 9 bases. CDR3 length: 19 amino acids. The V gene's germline CDR1 is SNHLY and CDR2 FYNNEI. The trim removed 8 bases at V and 0 bases at J, leaving 16 bases unmatched.

The chain recombines TRBV27 with TRBJ1-6; a possible D gene is TRBD1 (6 bases). Trimming shortened V by 7 bases and J by 4 bases, and 17 bases separated the two germline ends. This CDR3 has 16 residues. The germline CDR1 and CDR2 sequences are MNHEY and SMNVEV (reference sequence). CDR3 bases: TGTGCCAGCACTAAAATCCGGGACACATATAATTCACCCCTCCACTTT. Translation: CASTKIRDTYNSPLHF.